The 30 T cell receptor beta chains below all came from one sample that was sequenced in a study of radiotherapy plus CTLA-4 blockade in lung cancer. Profiling relied on immunoSEQ multiplex PCR, and the TCRdb table lists in-frame clones only, not all of them. This sample has about 48,000 clones, with approximately 86% found just once. Source: peripheral blood, taken from a patient treated with radiotherapy plus ipilimumab. All receptors come from a human donor with non-small cell lung cancer that progressed on radiotherapy plus ipilimumab. Some clones in this sample may be carry-over from other donors' samples.

This clone was counted once. The CDR3: CASSLNLAGGYEQYF. CDR3 nucleotide sequence: TGTGCCAGCAGCCTTAATCTAGCGGGAGGGTACGAGCAGTACTTC. The chain recombines TRBV11-1 with TRBJ2-7, with 12 bases aligning to TRBD2. The J segment lost 4 bases and the V segment lost 5 bases, leaving 6 bases of the junction unmatched. This CDR3 is 15 amino acids long. Germline V lookup: CDR1 SGHAT, CDR2 FQDESV (reference sequence). Full variable domain (remainder filled in from reference TRBV11-1 and TRBJ2-7): EAEVAQSPRYKITEKSQAVAFWCDPISGHATLYWYRQILGQGPELLVQFQDESVVDDSQLPKDRFSAERLKGVDSTLKIQPAELGDSAMYLCASSLNLAGGYEQYFGPGTRLTVT.

This chain joins TRBV7-8 and TRBJ2-2; perhaps TRBD2 as D (6 bases). The CDR3 has 16 residues. Germline loops: CDR1 SGHVS, CDR2 FQNEAQ. Trimming removed 1 base from V and 4 bases from J, with 13 bases in between. The CDR3 loop is CASSLGRGRGTGELFF. As DNA, the CDR3 is TGTGCCAGCAGCTTAGGGAGGGGACGTGGCACCGGGGAGCTGTTTTTT. The whole variable domain, remainder taken from reference TRBV7-8 and TRBJ2-2, is GAGVSQSPRYKVAKRGQDVALRCDPISGHVSLFWYQQALGQGPEFLTYFQNEAQLDKSGLPSDRFFAERPEGSVSTLKIQRTQQEDSAVYLCASSLGRGRGTGELFFGEGSRLTVL.

The chain carries TRBV11-3 and TRBJ1-1, with 7 nucleotides matching TRBD1. The CDR3 is 13 residues long. The germline CDR1 and CDR2 sequences are SGHNT and YENEEA. With 1 base clipped from V and 7 bases from J, the junction kept 3 bases outside the gene matches. The DNA of the CDR3 is TGTGCCAGCAGCTTAGTCCGGGACAGTGAAGCTTTCTTT. Protein: CASSLVRDSEAFF.

This chain links TRBV9 with TRBJ2-3; D perhaps matches TRBD2 (6 bases). CDR3 length: 15 amino acids. Deletions cut 3 bases from V and 10 bases from J, with 21 bases between. Germline V gene lookup returns CDR1 SGDLS and CDR2 YYNGEE. The CDR3: CASSAPAGPAASQYF. CDR3 nucleotides: TGTGCCAGCAGCGCCCCTGCGGGGCCGGCCGCGTCGCAGTATTTT.

The chain joins TRBV5-6 to TRBJ2-1; D may be TRBD1 (5 bases). CDR3 length equals 15 residues. V lost 1 base to trimming and J lost 7 bases, with 15 bases between them. The germline V gene encodes CDR1 SGHDT and CDR2 YYEEEE. The CDR3 here is CASSLTSGPRNEQFF. CDR3 DNA: TGTGCCAGCAGCTTGACGTCAGGGCCCCGAAATGAGCAGTTCTTC.

The V and J genes are TRBV7-2 and TRBJ2-3, with D possibly matching TRBD1 (7 bases). This CDR3 comprises 15 residues. The V gene lost 5 bases and the J gene lost 0 bases, with 12 bases spanning the gap. Looked up from germline, CDR1 is SGHTA and CDR2 is FQGNSA. CDR3 loop: CASSAGQPSTDTQYF. The CDR3 nucleotides are TGTGCCAGCAGCGCGGGACAGCCGAGCACAGATACGCAGTATTTT.

The rearrangement joins TRBV30 to TRBJ1-1; 9 bases line up with TRBD1. Per germline, CDR1 GTSNPN and CDR2 SVGIG (reference sequence). CDR3 length: 14 amino acids. V was clipped by 5 bases and J by 6 bases; unmatched bases: 10. The CDR3 spells CAWGTGTGLPEAFF. The CDR3 region has the DNA TGTGCCTGGGGTACCGGGACAGGGCTCCCTGAAGCTTTCTTT.

The chain has TRBV6-1 and TRBJ1-2; D unclear. The CDR3 runs 15 residues. Germline CDR1 MNHNS, CDR2 SASEGT. V was clipped by 3 bases and J by 6 bases, with 17 bases between them. CDR3 DNA sequence: TGTGCCAGCAGTGACCTCGTAGGAACCAGCGATGGCTACACCTTC. It codes for CASSDLVGTSDGYTF.

The chain recombines TRBV13 with TRBJ2-1; TRBD2 agrees at 14 bases. Germline values: CDR1 PRHDT, CDR2 FYEKMQ (reference sequence). The CDR3 loop spans 16 amino acids. Germline trimming cut 3 bases from V and 6 bases from J; bases unmatched to any gene: 4. The CDR3 nucleotides are TGTGCCAGCAGCTTCCTCGGGACTAGCGGGGGCAATGAGCAGTTCTTC. Its translation: CASSFLGTSGGNEQFF.

This sequence joins TRBV9 and TRBJ2-4, with 11 bases that match TRBD2. The germline gives CDR1 SGDLS, CDR2 YYNGEE. V lost 3 bases, J lost 4 bases, and 6 bases stayed unmatched. The length of the CDR3 is 16 residues. CDR3: CASSDGLAGAKNIQYF. CDR3 coding DNA: TGTGCCAGCAGCGATGGACTAGCGGGCGCTAAAAACATTCAGTACTTC.

This clone was seen just once. The CDR3 spells CASSWGTGEGETQYF. The CDR3 bases are TGCGCCAGCAGCTGGGGGACAGGGGAAGGGGAGACCCAGTACTTC. The rearrangement links TRBV5-1 to TRBJ2-5; 10 bases fit TRBD1. Unmatched junction bases numbered 7, after V lost 3 bases and J lost 5 bases. The CDR3 spans 15 residues. Germline V lookup: CDR1 SGHRS, CDR2 YFSETQ.

The V gene is TRBV19, the J gene TRBJ2-2; 9 nucleotides agree with TRBD1. Germline values: CDR1 LNHDA, CDR2 SQIVND (reference sequence). The CDR3 extends over 15 amino acids. V was clipped by 6 bases and J by 7 bases; unmatched bases: 9. CDR3 coding DNA: TGTGCCAGTAGGTGGCGGACAGGGGTTGGCGGGGAGCTGTTTTTT. It translates to CASRWRTGVGGELFF.

The V and J genes are TRBV5-1 and TRBJ2-7; perhaps TRBD1 as D (6 bases). This CDR3 comprises 15 residues. The germline V gene has CDR1 SGHRS and CDR2 YFSETQ. V was trimmed by 0 bases and J by 3 bases, leaving 13 bases between them. CDR3 bases: TGCGCCAGCAGCTTGGTCCTGGGGGCCAGCTACGAGCAGTACTTC. Its translation: CASSLVLGASYEQYF.

The rearrangement uses TRBV6-5 and TRBJ2-2, with 10 bases fitting TRBD1. Germline assignment: CDR1 MNHEY and CDR2 SVGAGI. Trimming at V came to 6 bases and at J to 7 bases, leaving 5 bases not matched to a gene. The CDR3 loop spans 14 amino acids. This chain's CDR3 is CASRRQGAGGELFF. The CDR3 DNA reads as TGTGCCAGCAGAAGACAGGGGGCCGGCGGGGAGCTGTTTTTT.

V gene TRBV6-5 combines with J gene TRBJ2-1, with 10 bases identical to TRBD2. After removal of 2 bases from V and 6 bases from J, the junction contained 4 bases not matched to a gene. Germline V CDR1 and CDR2: MNHEY, SVGAGI. The CDR3 length is 15 residues. In DNA form, the CDR3 reads TGTGCCAGCAGTTACGGTCTAGCGGGAGTCAATGAGCAGTTCTTC. This sequence encodes CASSYGLAGVNEQFF.

The V gene is TRBV7-8, the J gene TRBJ1-2; possible D gene TRBD1, 6 bases. Germline values: CDR1 SGHVS, CDR2 FQNEAQ. V was cut by 5 bases and J by 2 bases, with 9 bases left in between. This CDR3 region has 13 residues. The CDR3 DNA reads TGTGCCAGCAGCCAAGACAGGAACTATGGCTACACCTTC. Protein: CASSQDRNYGYTF. Filled out from reference TRBV7-8 and TRBJ1-2, the complete variable domain reads GAGVSQSPRYKVAKRGQDVALRCDPISGHVSLFWYQQALGQGPEFLTYFQNEAQLDKSGLPSDRFFAERPEGSVSTLKIQRTQQEDSAVYLCASSQDRNYGYTFGSGTRLTVV.

This clone was recorded only once. The rearrangement joins TRBV6-4 to TRBJ1-2, with 8 bases aligning to TRBD1. The V gene's germline CDR1 is MRHNA and CDR2 SNTAGT. This CDR3 region has 13 residues. V gave up 6 bases and J gave up 6 bases; unmatched junction bases: 6. CDR3 in DNA: TGTGCCAGCAGCGATAACAGGGGGGATGGCTACACCTTC. Amino acids: CASSDNRGDGYTF.

V and J are TRBV25-1 and TRBJ2-1; 11 nucleotides agree with TRBD1. Unmatched junction bases numbered 6, after V lost 4 bases and J lost 4 bases. The CDR3 is 16 residues long. The germline gives CDR1 MGHDK, CDR2 SYGVNS. CDR3 region: CASSGFGTGGYNEQFF. CDR3 nucleotide sequence: TGTGCCAGCAGTGGGTTCGGGACAGGGGGTTACAATGAGCAGTTCTTC.

The chain links TRBV6-1 to TRBJ2-3, with 15 bases matching TRBD2. Losses at the gene ends were 0 bases for V and 9 bases for J; bases not matched to a gene: 1. The CDR3 loop spans 15 amino acids. Germline-derived CDR1 and CDR2 are MNHNS and SASEGT. The CDR3 sequence: CASSEAGLAGGTQYF. The CDR3 nucleotides are TGTGCCAGCAGTGAAGCGGGACTAGCGGGGGGAACGCAGTATTTT.

This clone was counted a few times. The J gene is TRBJ1-5, the V gene TRBV28; 7 positions agree with TRBD1. CDR1 is MDHEN, CDR2 SYDVKM, per germline. The V and J ends lost 8 bases and 2 bases, in that order; junction bases with no gene match: 3. This CDR3 region has 13 residues. CDR3 region: CASFGQGNQPQHF. CDR3 nucleotides: TGTGCCAGCTTCGGACAGGGCAATCAGCCCCAGCATTTT.

This rearrangement joins TRBV7-2 to TRBJ2-3, with 11 bases fitting TRBD2. The length of the CDR3 is 17 residues. V shed 4 bases and J 4 bases; nucleotides not matched to a gene: 10. Germline lookup yields CDR1 SGHTA and CDR2 FQGNSA. The CDR3 nucleotides read TGTGCCAGCAGCTGGTACCTAGCGGGAGGTTTGGCAGATACGCAGTATTTT. It is translated as CASSWYLAGGLADTQYF.

The chain carries TRBV15 and TRBJ1-1, with D maybe TRBD1 (6 bases). This CDR3 is built from 15 residues. From germline, CDR1 is LNHNV and CDR2 YYDKDF (reference sequence). Trimming removed 8 bases at V and 5 bases at J, with 21 bases between. In nucleotides, the CDR3 is TGTGCCACCCATGGGGGACAAGGAAGGGGGACTGAAGCTTTCTTT. Translating it yields CATHGGQGRGTEAFF.

V is TRBV5-4 and J is TRBJ1-3, with D unclear. The germline CDR1 and CDR2 sequences are SGHNT and YYREEE (reference sequence). The CDR3 totals 14 residues. Trimming removed 0 bases at V and 0 bases at J, with 4 bases between. CDR3 protein: CASSLANSGNTIYF. CDR3 in DNA: TGTGCCAGCAGCTTGGCCAACTCTGGAAACACCATATATTTT.

This clone was seen more than once but under ten times. The CDR3 sequence is CASSTPGQGPQEQYF. The CDR3 nucleotides are TGTGCCAGTAGTACCCCCGGACAGGGGCCTCAGGAGCAGTACTTC. This chain uses TRBV19 with TRBJ2-7, with 9 bases lining up with TRBD1. This CDR3 is 15 amino acids long. Germline V gene lookup returns CDR1 LNHDA and CDR2 SQIVND (reference sequence). The V gene end was trimmed by 4 bases and the J gene end by 7 bases; junction bases not matched to a gene: 11.

The chain links TRBV6-6 to TRBJ2-3; possible D gene TRBD2, 6 bases. V was cut by 0 bases and J by 2 bases, with 12 bases left in between. Germline V gene sequence: CDR1 MNHNY, CDR2 SVGAGI (reference sequence). The CDR3 spans 16 residues. The CDR3 protein is CASSYSPGTATDTQYF. The CDR3 DNA reads TGTGCCAGCAGTTACTCGCCGGGGACTGCCACAGATACGCAGTATTTT.

The chain joins TRBV7-6 to TRBJ2-6; D unresolved. The length of the CDR3 is 18 residues. Germline values: CDR1 SGHVS, CDR2 FNYEAQ. Deletions cut 5 bases from V and 2 bases from J, with 19 bases between. CDR3 nucleotide sequence: TGTGCCAGCAGCCTCGGGTCTCACGAAATCACTGGGGCCAACGTCCTGACTTTC. Protein sequence: CASSLGSHEITGANVLTF.

The V gene is TRBV2, the J gene TRBJ2-3, with 9 bases lining up with TRBD2. The J segment lost 4 bases and the V segment lost 7 bases, leaving 12 bases of the junction unmatched. CDR3 length equals 16 residues. Germline V lookup: CDR1 SNHLY, CDR2 FYNNEI. This CDR3 reads CASTLIAGEGADTQYF. As DNA, the CDR3 is TGTGCCAGCACCTTAATAGCGGGAGAAGGGGCAGATACGCAGTATTTT.

V is TRBV6-5 and J is TRBJ2-5, with D tentatively TRBD2 (6 bases). This CDR3 region has 16 residues. Trimming pared 0 bases from V and 2 bases from J, leaving 13 bases between. CDR1 is MNHEY and CDR2 is SVGAGI in the germline V gene. In DNA, the CDR3 is TGTGCCAGCAGTTACTCGACGAGGGCGGGGCAAGAGACCCAGTACTTC. Translating gives CASSYSTRAGQETQYF.

The J gene is TRBJ2-3, the V gene TRBV6-5; D might be TRBD1 (6 bases). V shed 2 bases and J shed 2 bases, with 11 bases lying between them. Looked up from germline, CDR1 is MNHEY and CDR2 is SVGAGI. The CDR3 is 15 amino acids. For the CDR3, the DNA is TGTGCCAGCAGTTACCAGGCAGGGGCCACAGATACGCAGTATTTT. Protein: CASSYQAGATDTQYF.

The gene calls are TRBV11-2 and TRBJ1-2; possible D gene TRBD1, 5 bases. The CDR3 sequence is 16 residues long. Germline lookup yields CDR1 SGHAT and CDR2 FQNNGV. Deletions cut 6 bases from V and 3 bases from J, with 20 bases between. CDR3 DNA sequence: TGTGCCAGCAGTAAAGATAGGGGCGGAGGGGACTATGGCTACACCTTC. Translated, it gives CASSKDRGGGDYGYTF.